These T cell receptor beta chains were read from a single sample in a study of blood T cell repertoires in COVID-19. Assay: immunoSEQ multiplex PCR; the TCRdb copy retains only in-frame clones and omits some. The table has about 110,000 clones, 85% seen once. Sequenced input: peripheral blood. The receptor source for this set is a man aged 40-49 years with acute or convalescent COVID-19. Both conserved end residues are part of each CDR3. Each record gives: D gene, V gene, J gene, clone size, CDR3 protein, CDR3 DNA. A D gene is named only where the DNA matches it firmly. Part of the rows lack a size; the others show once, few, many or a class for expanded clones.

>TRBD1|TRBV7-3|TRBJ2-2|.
CASSSSGTGATGELFF
TGTGCCAGCAGCTCCTCCGGGACAGGAGCAACCGGGGAGCTGTTTTTT
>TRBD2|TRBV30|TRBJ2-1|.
CAWSGWRGGVYNEQFF
TGTGCCTGGAGTGGGTGGCGGGGGGGCGTATACAATGAGCAGTTCTTC
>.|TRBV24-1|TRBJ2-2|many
CATRGGEGVNTGELFF
TGTGCCACCAGGGGCGGGGAAGGGGTGAACACCGGGGAGCTGTTTTTT
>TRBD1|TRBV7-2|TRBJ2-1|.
CASSRDSGTGGYNEQFF
TGTGCCAGCAGCAGAGATTCCGGGACAGGGGGGTACAATGAGCAGTTCTTC
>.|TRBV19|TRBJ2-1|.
CASSPGPLARSYNEQFF
TGTGCCAGTAGTCCCGGTCCCTTAGCGAGATCCTACAATGAGCAGTTCTTC
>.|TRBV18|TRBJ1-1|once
CASSPGQNTEAFF
TGTGCCAGCTCACCAGGACAGAACACTGAAGCTTTCTTT
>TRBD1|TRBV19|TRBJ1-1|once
CASRPTGTLTEAFF
TGTGCCAGTAGGCCGACAGGGACACTCACTGAAGCTTTCTTT
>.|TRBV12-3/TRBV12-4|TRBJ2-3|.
CASSRGTTDTQYF
TGTGCCAGCAGCCGCGGGACCACAGATACGCAGTATTTT
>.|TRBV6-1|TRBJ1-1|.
CASSEAPFPDTEAFF
TGTGCCAGCAGTGAAGCGCCTTTCCCGGACACTGAAGCTTTCTTT
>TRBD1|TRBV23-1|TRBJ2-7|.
CASSHPDRGFYEQYF
TGCGCCAGCAGTCACCCGGACAGGGGATTCTACGAGCAGTACTTC
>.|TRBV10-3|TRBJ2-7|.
CAISETGNEQYF
TGTGCCATCAGTGAAACGGGGAACGAGCAGTACTTC
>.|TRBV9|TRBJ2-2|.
CASAGPNTGELFF
TGTGCCAGCGCGGGGCCGAACACCGGGGAGCTGTTTTTT
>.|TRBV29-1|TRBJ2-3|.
CSVVEGTDTQYF
TGCAGCGTTGTGGAGGGCACAGATACGCAGTATTTT
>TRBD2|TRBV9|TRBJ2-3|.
CASSVRLGGGATDTQYF
TGTGCCAGCAGCGTACGTCTCGGCGGGGGGGCGACCGATACGCAGTATTTT
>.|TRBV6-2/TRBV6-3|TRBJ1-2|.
CASSYSGTFYGYTF
TGTGCCAGCAGTTACTCCGGGACTTTCTATGGCTACACCTTC
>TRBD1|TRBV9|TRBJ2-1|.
CASSGTGGTNNEQFF
TGTGCCAGCAGCGGGACAGGGGGAACAAACAATGAGCAGTTCTTC
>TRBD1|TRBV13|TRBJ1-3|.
CASSSTGEGNTIYF
TGTGCCAGCAGCTCTACAGGGGAAGGAAACACCATATATTTT
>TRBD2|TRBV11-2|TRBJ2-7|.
CASSLDRWEGRSYEQYF
TGTGCCAGCAGCTTAGATCGTTGGGAGGGAAGATCCTACGAGCAGTACTTC
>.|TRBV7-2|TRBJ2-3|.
CASSYSLGADTQYF
TGTGCCAGCAGCTATTCCCTCGGGGCAGATACGCAGTATTTT
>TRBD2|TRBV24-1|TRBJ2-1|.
CATSVRTSGANYNEQFF
TGTGCCACCAGTGTCCGGACTAGCGGGGCAAACTACAATGAGCAGTTCTTC